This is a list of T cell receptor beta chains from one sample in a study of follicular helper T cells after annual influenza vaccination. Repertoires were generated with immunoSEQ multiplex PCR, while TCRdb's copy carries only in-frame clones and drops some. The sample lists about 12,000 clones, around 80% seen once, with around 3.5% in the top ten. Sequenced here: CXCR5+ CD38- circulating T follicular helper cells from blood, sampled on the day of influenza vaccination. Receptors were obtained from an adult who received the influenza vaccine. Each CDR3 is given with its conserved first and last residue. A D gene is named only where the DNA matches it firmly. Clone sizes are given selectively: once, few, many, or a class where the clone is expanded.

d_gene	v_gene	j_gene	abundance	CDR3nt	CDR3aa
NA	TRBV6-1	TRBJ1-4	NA	TGTGCCAGCAGTGAGGGAGGGACTAATGAAAAACTGTTTTTT	CASSEGGTNEKLFF
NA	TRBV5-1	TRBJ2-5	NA	TGCGCCAGCAGCTTGGAAGAGACCCAGTACTTC	CASSLEETQYF
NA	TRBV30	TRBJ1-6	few	TGTGCCTGCACGACCGGGACACGCAATTCACCCCTCCACTTT	CACTTGTRNSPLHF
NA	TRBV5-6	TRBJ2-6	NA	TGTGCCAGCAGCTCCGACCGCTTTCTTGGGGCCAACGTCCTGACTTTC	CASSSDRFLGANVLTF
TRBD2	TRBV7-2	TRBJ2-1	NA	TGTGCCAGCAGCGGCCCGACTAGCGTTCCTTACAATGAGCAGTTCTTC	CASSGPTSVPYNEQFF
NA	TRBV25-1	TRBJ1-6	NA	TGTGCCAGCAGTTTTTTTAATTCACCCCTCCACTTT	CASSFFNSPLHF
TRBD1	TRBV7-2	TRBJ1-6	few	TGTGCCAGCAGCCCCGACAGGGGTGAATCACCCCTCCACTTT	CASSPDRGESPLHF
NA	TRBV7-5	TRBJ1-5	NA	TGTGTCAGAAGCCCCCGGGACAGGGGGCCCCAGCATTTT	CVRSPRDRGPQHF
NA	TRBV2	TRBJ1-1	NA	TGTGCCAGCAGGTACCAGGGGAACACTGAAGCTTTCTTT	CASRYQGNTEAFF
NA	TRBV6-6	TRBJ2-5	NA	TGTGCCAGCAGTTGGGGTAGAGGCCAACAAGAGACCCAGTACTTC	CASSWGRGQQETQYF
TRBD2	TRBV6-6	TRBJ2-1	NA	TGTGCCAGCAGTGGCCTACTAGCGGGGGCATACAATGAGCAGTTCTTC	CASSGLLAGAYNEQFF
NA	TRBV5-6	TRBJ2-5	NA	TGTGCCAGCAGCTTGGGGACAAGCCAAGAGACCCAGTACTTC	CASSLGTSQETQYF
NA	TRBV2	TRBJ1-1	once	TGTGCCAGCAGTGGGGAGGGGGTTGGTTGGAACACTGAAGCTTTCTTT	CASSGEGVGWNTEAFF
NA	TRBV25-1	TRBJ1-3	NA	TGTGCCAGCAGTCAGCCAGGGTTCCGAAACACCATATATTTT	CASSQPGFRNTIYF
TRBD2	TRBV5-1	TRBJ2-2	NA	TGCGCCAGCAGCTTGGCCGCGCGGGGGGCGCTAACCGGGGAGCTGTTTTTT	CASSLAARGALTGELFF
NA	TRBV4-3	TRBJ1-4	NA	TGCGCCAGCAGCCAAGGGTTGGCGGGGGCGGATGAAAAACTGTTTTTT	CASSQGLAGADEKLFF
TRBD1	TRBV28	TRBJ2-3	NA	TGTGCCAGCAGTGTCCGGACAGGGGGCGCAGATACGCAGTATTTT	CASSVRTGGADTQYF
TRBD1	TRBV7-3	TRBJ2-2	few	TGTGCCAGCAGCCCCCGGACAGGGAACACCGGGGAGCTGTTTTTT	CASSPRTGNTGELFF
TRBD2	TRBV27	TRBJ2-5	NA	TGTGCCAGCAGCGGACGGGGGGTAGAGACCCAGTACTTC	CASSGRGVETQYF
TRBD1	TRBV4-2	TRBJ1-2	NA	TGTGCCAGCAGCCAACCTTCGGTCGGACAGGGCGCGTATGGCTACACCTTC	CASSQPSVGQGAYGYTF
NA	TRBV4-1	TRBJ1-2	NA	TGCGCCAGCAGCCAAGAGGGCAGCCTATCTAACTATGGCTACACCTTC	CASSQEGSLSNYGYTF
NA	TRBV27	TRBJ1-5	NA	TGTGCCAGCCGTACAGGGAGTCGGCCCCAGCATTTT	CASRTGSRPQHF
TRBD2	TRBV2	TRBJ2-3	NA	TGTGCCAGCAGTGGGACTAGCGGGGGCACAGATACGCAGTATTTT	CASSGTSGGTDTQYF
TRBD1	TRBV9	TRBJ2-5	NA	TGTGCCAGCAGCGTAGAGGGGGCGGGTGGGGAGACCCAGTACTTC	CASSVEGAGGETQYF
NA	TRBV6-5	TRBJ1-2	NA	TGTGCCAGCAGTTACAAAAGCCGAGGCTATGGCTACACCTTC	CASSYKSRGYGYTF
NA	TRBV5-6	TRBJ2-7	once	TGTGCCAGCAGCTTGGGTCAACTCCGACTCAGCGCCTACGAGCAGTACTTC	CASSLGQLRLSAYEQYF
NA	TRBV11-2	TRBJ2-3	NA	TGTGCCAGCAGTCTTACCGGGGGGCTGGGCACAGATACGCAGTATTTT	CASSLTGGLGTDTQYF
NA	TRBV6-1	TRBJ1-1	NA	TGTGCCAGCAGGGAAACTTCGGTAACTGAAGCTTTCTTT	CASRETSVTEAFF
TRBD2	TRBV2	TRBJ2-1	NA	TGTGCCAGCAGTGATAGCGGGGGGGCCGGAAATGAGCAGTTCTTC	CASSDSGGAGNEQFF
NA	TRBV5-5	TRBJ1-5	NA	TGTGCCAGCAGCTCCGGGGACCTCAATCAGCCCCAGCATTTT	CASSSGDLNQPQHF
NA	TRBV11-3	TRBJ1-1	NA	TGTGCCAGCAGCTTAGAGGGGAGGAACACTGAAGCTTTCTTT	CASSLEGRNTEAFF